This T cell receptor (beta chain) was sequenced during a study of blood T cell repertoires in COVID-19 (dated by TCRdb to the early 2020s). The study in broad terms: Samples from collaborators originated in the United States, Italy and Spain and spanned both the acute and convalescent phases of COVID-19. The prospective study material was composed of cDNA or gDNA derived from T cells, B-cell-depleted T cells, or PBMCs. Subjects who had been exposed to COVID-19, were actively infected with it, or had recovered from it provided the deeply sampled blood TCRbeta repertoires that made up the dataset. The repertoires were released in a freely available public database meant as a resource for research on the immune response to SARS-CoV-2. Samples were obtained from the ongoing ImmuneRACE study (first 160 participants) and from about 1,300 subjects provided by 6 global collaborators. Sample metadata almost always included a de-identified subject ID, COVID-19 status, age in years and sex. Where HLA class I and class II types were available, the types were taken from metadata supplied by the sample provider, not from assay-based typing. On the study overall, not on this receptor specifically: Clinical and demographic metadata were provided uncurated, with the amount varying by source and participant.

TCRbeta CDR3 regions were amplified from genomic DNA by means of the immunoSEQ Assay, a bias-controlled multiplex PCR. Per the authors' processing: Nucleated cell counts per sample were estimated from amplification of reference gene primers within the assay. To quantify the absolute abundance of each unique TCRbeta CDR3 rearrangement, sequence reads were collapsed and filtered. For each sample, productive Simpson clonality was calculated as the square root of Simpson's diversity index over productive rearrangements. Here the immuneACCESS table is served through TCRdb, limited to in-frame sequences with V and J called. Missing clones are a known gap in these copies; in checked studies unresolved V genes cover under half, and the rest lacks a known reason. The V and J calls and the clone size are those of that table, but D and trimming were determined from the DNA. This sample holds about 49,000 clones; 75% to 80% were observed only once. The biggest ten clones account for roughly two fifths of the sample.

Regarding this clone: It has no known antigen specificity. Base qualities are missing; no much larger clone stands one base away.

The collaborating institutions used their own protocols to collect whole blood in K2EDTA tubes. For TCRbeta analysis, collaborator samples were shipped as frozen whole blood, as isolated PBMCs, or as DNA extracted from either sample type. Counted from cysteine to phenylalanine, this CDR3 has 15 amino acids. Only CDR3 DNA remains: 45 bases, in frame from the first base. V trim: 4 bases; J trim: 1 base; unmatched bases: 6. In the germline V gene, CDR1 corresponds to MNHEY and CDR2 to SVGAGI. What was sequenced was peripheral blood. The rearrangement joined TRBV6-5 to TRBJ1-1, with TRBD1 identical over 7 junction bases. The TCR sequence derives from a man between 65 and 85 years old with active or convalescent COVID-19. The nucleotide sequence is TGTGCCAGCAGTTTCTATAGACAGGGGAACACTGAAGCTTTCTTT. Protein translation: CASSFYRQGNTEAFF.